This T cell receptor beta chain comes out of a study of OX40 agonist ivuxolimab in advanced cancers. Background on the study: With ivuxolimab, an agonistic anti-OX40 (CD134) antibody, patients were treated. Patients got intravenous ivuxolimab at 0.01 to 10 mg/kg every 2 weeks.

The assay was immunoSEQ multiplex PCR, and TCRdb's table has in-frame clones only and misses some. The profile shows 55,000 to 60,000 clones, approximately 78% of them singletons. Per germline, CDR1 SGHKS and CDR2 YYEKEE (reference sequence). The CDR3 runs 15 residues. V gave up 4 bases and J gave up 5 bases; unmatched junction bases: 10. The rearrangement uses TRBV5-5 and TRBJ1-1; TRBD1 agrees at 8 bases. The starting material was CD4+ or CD8+ T cells sorted from blood, obtained in a trial of the OX40 agonist ivuxolimab. The sequence derives from an adult with an advanced solid tumor such as melanoma, head and neck, liver or kidney cancer. The CDR3 coding sequence is TGTGCCAGCAGCCCGCAGACAGGGGCGTTTACTGAAGCTTTCTTT. Protein: CASSPQTGAFTEAFF.